This T cell receptor (beta chain) was sequenced for a study of T cells after yellow fever vaccination. Study summary: It was SMART-Seq v4 Ultra Low Input that prepared the fractions with low cell numbers. Findings of the study overall: Most clones from primary vaccination resurfaced after the booster (roughly 96% CD4, less than 90% CD8). Among all clonotypes, a small share was observed in both CD4 and CD8 compartments.

TCRdb reprocessed the 5' RACE reads via MiXCR and lists one record per CDR3 protein. The table includes approximately 340,000 distinct CDR3 sequences, 8.5% to 10% detected once. In this sample, this clonotype turned up a few times. Its antigen is still unknown. The source material was PBMCs, sampled on the day of the first yellow fever vaccination. This receptor was obtained from a man between 18 and 29 years old who received the YFV17D yellow fever vaccine.

CDR3 nucleotide sequence: TGCAGCGTGGGACAGGCCCAAGAGACCCAGTACTTC. Protein sequence: CSVGQAQETQYF. The gene calls are TRBV29-1 and TRBJ2-5; 8 nucleotides match TRBD1. CDR3 size: 12 residues. Germline values: CDR1 SQVTM, CDR2 ANQGSEA. V trimming: 6 bases; J trimming: 1 base; junction bases outside the gene matches: 1.